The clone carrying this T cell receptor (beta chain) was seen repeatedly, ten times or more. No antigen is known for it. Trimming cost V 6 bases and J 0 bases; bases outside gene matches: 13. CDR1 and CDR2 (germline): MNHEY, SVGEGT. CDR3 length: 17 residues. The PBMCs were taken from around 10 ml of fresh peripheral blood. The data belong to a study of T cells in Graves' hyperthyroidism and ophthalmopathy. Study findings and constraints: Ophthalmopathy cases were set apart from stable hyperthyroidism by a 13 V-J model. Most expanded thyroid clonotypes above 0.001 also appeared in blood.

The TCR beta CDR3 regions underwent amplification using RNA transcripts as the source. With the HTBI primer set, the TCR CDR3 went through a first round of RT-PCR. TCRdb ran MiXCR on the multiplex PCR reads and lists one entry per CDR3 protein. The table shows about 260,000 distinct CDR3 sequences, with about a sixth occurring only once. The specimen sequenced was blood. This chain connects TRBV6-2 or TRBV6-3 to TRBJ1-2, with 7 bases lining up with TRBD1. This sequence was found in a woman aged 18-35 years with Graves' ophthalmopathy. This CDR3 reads CASRTQIRTGANYGYTF. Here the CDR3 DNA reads TGTGCCAGCAGAACTCAAATTAGGACAGGAGCTAACTATGGCTACACCTTC.